This TCR beta chain was obtained from a study of T cells in Graves' hyperthyroidism and ophthalmopathy. Amplification of TCR beta CDR3 regions was performed using RNA transcripts as template. An initial round of RT-PCR targeting the TCR CDR3 relied on the HTBI primer set. TCRdb re-derived calls from the multiplex PCR reads in MiXCR, one entry per CDR3 protein. The repertoire holds roughly 640,000 distinct CDR3 sequences, with about a sixth as singletons. This CDR3 has 15 residues. CDR1 is MGHRA, CDR2 YSYEKL, per germline. V was pared by 1 base and J by 1 base, with 11 bases between. The chain carries TRBV4-1 and TRBJ2-7; D not certain. This TCR was recovered from a woman in her thirties or forties with Graves' ophthalmopathy. The sequenced material came from blood. The CDR3 region is CASSQANARSYEQYF. The CDR3 DNA follows: TGCGCCAGCAGCCAAGCTAATGCCCGATCCTACGAGCAGTACTTC.